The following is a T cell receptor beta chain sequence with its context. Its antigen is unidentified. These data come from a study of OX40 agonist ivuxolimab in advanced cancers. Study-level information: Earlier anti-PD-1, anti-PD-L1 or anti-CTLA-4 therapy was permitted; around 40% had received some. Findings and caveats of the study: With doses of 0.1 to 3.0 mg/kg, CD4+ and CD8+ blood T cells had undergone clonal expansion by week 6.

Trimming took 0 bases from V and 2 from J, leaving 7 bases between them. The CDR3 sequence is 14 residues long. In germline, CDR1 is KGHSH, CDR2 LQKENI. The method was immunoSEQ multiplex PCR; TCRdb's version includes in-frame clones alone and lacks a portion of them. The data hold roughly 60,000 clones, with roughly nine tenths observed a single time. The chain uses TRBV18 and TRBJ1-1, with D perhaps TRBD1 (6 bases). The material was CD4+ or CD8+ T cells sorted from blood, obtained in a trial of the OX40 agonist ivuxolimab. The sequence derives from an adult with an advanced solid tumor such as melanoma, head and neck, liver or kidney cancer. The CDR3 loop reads CASSPPGQNTEAFF. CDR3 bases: TGTGCCAGCTCACCACCGGGACAAAACACTGAAGCTTTCTTT.